The next 32 T cell receptor beta chains were all read from a single sample in a study of brain T cells in children with intractable seizures. Using immunoSEQ multiplex PCR, the repertoire was profiled, and TCRdb retains in-frame clones only, with some absent. There are 88,000 or so clones in the sample; more than 75% occur only once, and around 22% lies in the top ten. The sequences come from peripheral blood, collected at surgery. Source of these receptors: a girl aged 2 to 9 with Rasmussen encephalitis and intractable seizures.

This chain joins TRBV27 and TRBJ1-1; D is undetermined. Germline V gene sequence: CDR1 MNHEY, CDR2 SMNVEV (reference sequence). The ends were cut back, 8 bases at V and 0 bases at J, with 10 bases in the middle. This CDR3 has 13 residues. The CDR3 coding sequence is TGTGCCAGCGCCTTCATGGTGAACACTGAAGCTTTCTTT. Its translation is CASAFMVNTEAFF.

This chain links TRBV9 with TRBJ1-2; TRBD1 might be the D (5 bases). With 0 bases removed from V and 5 bases from J, the gap between germline ends came to 8 bases. This CDR3 contains 13 residues. Germline CDR1 SGDLS, CDR2 YYNGEE. CDR3 sequence reads: CASSVAEGYGYTF. CDR3 coding DNA: TGTGCCAGCAGCGTAGCTGAGGGGTATGGCTACACCTTC. Full variable domain (outside the CDR3, taken from reference TRBV9 and TRBJ1-2): DSGVTQTPKHLITATGQRVTLRCSPRSGDLSVYWYQQSLDQGLQFLIQYYNGEERAKGNILERFSAQQFPDLHSELNLSSLELGDSALYFCASSVAEGYGYTFGSGTRLTVV.

This clone was recorded a few times. This same CDR3 is encoded by further DNA sequences in the sample. The V and J genes are TRBV7-3 and TRBJ2-2, with D perhaps TRBD2 (5 bases). Germline lookup yields CDR1 SGHTA and CDR2 FQGTGA. The CDR3 contains 14 residues. Trimming left V 2 bases short and J 5 bases short, with 9 bases between. CDR3 sequence (DNA): TGTGCCAGCAGCTTAGATCGGGGAACCGGGGAGCTGTTTTTT. Amino acid sequence: CASSLDRGTGELFF.

V gene TRBV3-1 (or the pseudogene TRBV3-2) combines with J gene TRBJ2-7; D is undetermined. In germline, CDR1 is LGHDT, CDR2 YNNKEL (reference sequence). The CDR3 spans 13 residues. Trimming cost V 0 bases and J 6 bases, with 9 bases left between them. Written as DNA, the CDR3 is TGTGCCAGCAGCCAAGAATCCCCTCTCGAGCAGTACTTC. It is translated as CASSQESPLEQYF.

The V and J genes are TRBV6-4 and TRBJ2-2; D tentatively reads TRBD1 or TRBD2 (5 bases each). This CDR3 has 13 amino acids. Germline V gene data show CDR1 as MRHNA and CDR2 as SNTAGT. Trimming shortened V by 8 bases and J by 6 bases, and 13 bases separated the two germline ends. The CDR3 reads CASRDPLAGELFF. CDR3 nucleotides: TGTGCCAGCCGGGACCCCCTAGCCGGGGAGCTGTTTTTT.

The chain combines TRBV2 with TRBJ2-1, with D perhaps assigned TRBD1 or TRBD2 (8 bases each). The CDR3 loop spans 21 amino acids. Germline CDR1 is SNHLY and CDR2 is FYNNEI. V was pared by 3 bases and J by 0 bases, with 27 bases between. CDR3: CASSDSRGGTGAHLSYNEQFF. The CDR3 region has the DNA TGTGCCAGCAGTGATAGTCGGGGGGGGACAGGAGCCCATCTCTCCTACAATGAGCAGTTCTTC.

This clone has a single count. J is TRBJ2-7 and V is TRBV5-1; D is unresolved. Germline CDR1 and CDR2: SGHRS and YFSETQ. The CDR3 runs to 15 residues. Trimming removed 0 bases at V and 2 bases at J, with 12 bases between. The CDR3 is CASSLGGSLTYEQYF. In DNA, the CDR3 is TGCGCCAGCAGCTTGGGAGGCAGCCTCACCTACGAGCAGTACTTC.

V and J are TRBV6-6 and TRBJ2-7, with TRBD1 as a possible D gene (6 bases). Trimming pared 5 bases from V and 6 bases from J, leaving 8 bases between. The CDR3 totals 11 residues. The germline gives CDR1 MNHNY, CDR2 SVGAGI (reference sequence). DNA of the CDR3: TGTGCCAGCAGTCAAGGGGGCGAGCAGTACTTC. Its protein product is CASSQGGEQYF.

The rearrangement links TRBV5-4 to TRBJ1-2, with D unclear. This CDR3 is built from 14 residues. V was trimmed by 0 bases and J by 0 bases, leaving 6 bases between them. The germline V gene has CDR1 SGHNT and CDR2 YYREEE (reference sequence). CDR3 coding DNA: TGTGCCAGCAGCTTGGCGGGTTCTAACTATGGCTACACCTTC. This sequence encodes CASSLAGSNYGYTF.

The chain is built from TRBV2 and TRBJ2-3, with TRBD2 matching over 7 bases. CDR3 length equals 15 residues. The germline CDR1 and CDR2 sequences are SNHLY and FYNNEI. V trimming: 7 bases; J trimming: 4 bases; junction bases outside the gene matches: 11. The CDR3: CASTRLAARADTQYF. DNA of the CDR3: TGTGCCAGCACCCGGCTAGCGGCGAGGGCAGATACGCAGTATTTT.

This chain links TRBV11-2 with TRBJ2-5; D might be TRBD1 (6 bases). The CDR3 totals 15 residues. Germline V gene data show CDR1 as SGHAT and CDR2 as FQNNGV. Trimming removed 1 base at V and 5 bases at J, with 14 bases between. The CDR3 spells CASSLGAGEWETQYF. CDR3 coding DNA: TGTGCCAGCAGCTTAGGCGCAGGGGAGTGGGAGACCCAGTACTTC. Together with reference TRBV11-2 and TRBJ2-5, the CDR3 gives the full variable domain: EAGVAQSPRYKIIEKRQSVAFWCNPISGHATLYWYQQILGQGPKLLIQFQNNGVVDDSQLPKDRFSAERLKGVDSTLKIQPAKLEDSAVYLCASSLGAGEWETQYFGPGTRLLVL.

The chain has TRBV18 and TRBJ1-1; D is ambiguous. This CDR3 has 13 amino acids. Germline lookup yields CDR1 KGHSH and CDR2 LQKENI. Deletions cut 0 bases from V and 6 bases from J, with 8 bases between. Written as DNA, the CDR3 is TGTGCCAGCTCACCACCCTTCGGAGCTGAAGCTTTCTTT. It translates to CASSPPFGAEAFF.

In its sample, this clone was seen once. V and J are TRBV7-2 and TRBJ1-2, with TRBD1 matching over 9 bases. CDR1 and CDR2 (germline): SGHTA, FQGNSA. V lost 1 base to trimming and J lost 4 bases; unmatched junction nucleotides: 4. The CDR3 runs to 15 residues. The CDR3 region is CASSLDRGRSYGYTF. The CDR3 DNA follows: TGTGCCAGCAGCTTAGACAGGGGGCGTTCCTATGGCTACACCTTC. The full variable domain, completed using reference TRBV7-2 and TRBJ1-2, is GAGVSQSPSNKVTEKGKDVELRCDPISGHTALYWYRQSLGQGLEFLIYFQGNSAPDKSGLPSDRFSAERTGGSVSTLTIQRTQQEDSAVYLCASSLDRGRSYGYTFGSGTRLTVV.

V usage is TRBV6-5 and J usage is TRBJ1-6; possible D gene TRBD1, 5 bases. V lost 5 bases, J lost 9 bases, and 17 bases lay in between. CDR3 length: 15 residues. CDR1 MNHEY and CDR2 SVGAGI come from the germline V gene. DNA for the CDR3: TGTGCCAGCAGTACCGGCCAGGGTAGAAGTTCACCCCTCCACTTT. Protein: CASSTGQGRSSPLHF.

This sequence joins TRBV5-4 and TRBJ2-1; no clear D gene. Germline CDR1 reads SGHNT; CDR2 reads YYREEE (reference sequence). Deletions cut 0 bases from V and 7 bases from J, with 5 bases between. CDR3 length equals 12 residues. The CDR3 sequence is CASSLGGNEQFF. The DNA of the CDR3 is TGTGCCAGCAGCTTGGGGGGTAATGAGCAGTTCTTC.

The chain links TRBV4-1 to TRBJ2-5; no firm D call. This CDR3 has 15 amino acids. Germline loops: CDR1 MGHRA, CDR2 YSYEKL. V was trimmed by 4 bases and J by 5 bases, leaving 17 bases between them. CDR3 amino acids: CASSPLWTEPETQYF. For the CDR3, the DNA is TGCGCCAGCAGCCCGCTCTGGACGGAACCCGAGACCCAGTACTTC.

V and J are TRBV9 and TRBJ2-5, with 7 nucleotides matching TRBD2. The CDR3 has 12 residues. Trimming took 4 bases from V and 6 from J; bases not matched to a gene: 3. The germline V gene encodes CDR1 SGDLS and CDR2 YYNGEE. The CDR3 spells CASSRGDKTQYF. The CDR3 nucleotides are TGTGCCAGCAGCCGGGGGGATAAGACCCAGTACTTC.

The chain is built from TRBV18 and TRBJ1-2, with TRBD1 as a possible D gene (6 bases). In germline, CDR1 is KGHSH, CDR2 LQKENI. The CDR3 has 13 amino acids. Trimming pared 3 bases from V and 6 bases from J, leaving 11 bases between. The CDR3 loop is CASSPQGPDGYTF. The CDR3, as DNA: TGTGCCAGCTCACCTCAGGGGCCTGATGGCTACACCTTC. Full variable domain (missing parts from reference TRBV18 and TRBJ1-2): NAGVMQNPRHLVRRRGQEARLRCSPMKGHSHVYWYRQLPEEGLKFMVYLQKENIIDESGMPKERFSAEFPKEGPSILRIQQVVRGDSAAYFCASSPQGPDGYTFGSGTRLTVV.

The V call is TRBV2, the J call TRBJ1-2; 8 nucleotides agree with TRBD1. From germline, CDR1 is SNHLY and CDR2 FYNNEI. The CDR3 consists of 13 residues. V lost 10 bases, J lost 5 bases, and 9 bases stayed unmatched. CDR3 nucleotide sequence: TGTGCCAACAGGCCGGACAGGGTGTATGGCTACACCTTC. Translating it yields CANRPDRVYGYTF.

The CDR3 DNA follows: TGTGCCACAATCAGGGTCGAGGGTAATGAATCACCCCTCCACTTT. This translates into CATIRVEGNESPLHF. The chain combines TRBV28 with TRBJ1-6; a possible D gene is TRBD1 (5 bases). Germline values: CDR1 MDHEN, CDR2 SYDVKM. This CDR3 contains 15 residues. The V end was cut by 10 bases, the J end by 10 bases, with 23 bases between.

The rearrangement joins TRBV11-2 to TRBJ2-1; D might be TRBD1 or TRBD2, each matching 5 bases. Looked up from germline, CDR1 is SGHAT and CDR2 is FQNNGV. There are 17 residues in the CDR3. The V and J ends lost 5 bases and 0 bases respectively, with 17 bases between them. The CDR3 DNA follows: TGTGCCAGCAGCCCCGAAGGGACCCGGATCTCCTACAATGAGCAGTTCTTC. Translated, it gives CASSPEGTRISYNEQFF.

This clone occurred a few times. The V gene is TRBV2, the J gene TRBJ1-1; D gene ambiguous. CDR3 length equals 13 residues. The V gene lost 4 bases and the J gene lost 1 base, with 7 bases spanning the gap. Germline assignment: CDR1 SNHLY and CDR2 FYNNEI. The CDR3 protein is CASSAWENTEAFF. In DNA, the CDR3 is TGTGCCAGCAGTGCATGGGAGAACACTGAAGCTTTCTTT.

V is TRBV29-1 and J is TRBJ2-2; D unresolved. Germline lookup yields CDR1 SQVTM and CDR2 ANQGSEA. V was trimmed by 5 bases and J by 1 base, leaving 5 bases between them. The CDR3 length is 12 residues. The CDR3 loop is CSVRGNTGELFF. The DNA of the CDR3 is TGCAGCGTTCGTGGGAACACCGGGGAGCTGTTTTTT.

This chain uses TRBV29-1 with TRBJ1-1, with TRBD1 identical over 9 bases. Germline CDR1 is SQVTM and CDR2 is ANQGSEA. V trimming: 6 bases; J trimming: 7 bases; junction bases outside the gene matches: 9. The CDR3 sequence is 13 residues long. The CDR3 spells CSVKQGARSEAFF. DNA of the CDR3: TGCAGCGTGAAACAGGGGGCTAGGAGTGAAGCTTTCTTT.

This chain links TRBV6-5 with TRBJ2-3; D call uncertain. Deletions cut 0 bases from V and 3 bases from J, with 7 bases between. The CDR3 is 14 residues long. Germline CDR1 MNHEY, CDR2 SVGAGI. The chain's CDR3 is CASSYSKGTDTQYF. The CDR3 DNA follows: TGTGCCAGCAGTTACTCGAAAGGAACAGATACGCAGTATTTT.

This clone was seen only once. J is TRBJ1-2 and V is TRBV29-1, with D hard to call. The CDR3 extends over 14 amino acids. V lost 7 bases to trimming and J lost 4 bases, with 19 bases between them. From germline, CDR1 is SQVTM and CDR2 ANQGSEA. This CDR3 is CSASREFPPYGYTF. DNA for the CDR3: TGCAGCGCCTCAAGGGAGTTCCCACCCTATGGCTACACCTTC.

Points on this clone: The sample carries other DNA sequences with the same CDR3. This chain links TRBV5-4 with TRBJ1-4; D is unresolved. V dropped 2 bases and J dropped 0 bases, with 5 bases sitting between them. Per germline, CDR1 SGHNT and CDR2 YYREEE (reference sequence). The CDR3 has 14 residues. The CDR3 DNA reads as TGTGCCAGCAGCTTAGGAGCAACTAATGAAAAACTGTTTTTT. Its protein is CASSLGATNEKLFF.

The J gene is TRBJ2-3, the V gene TRBV19; tentative D call: TRBD2 (5 bases). Germline CDR1 reads LNHDA; CDR2 reads SQIVND (reference sequence). The CDR3 has 12 amino acids. Deletions cut 5 bases from V and 4 bases from J, with 7 bases between. The CDR3: CASSSLADTQYF. The CDR3 coding sequence is TGTGCCAGTAGTTCACTAGCAGATACGCAGTATTTT.

This clone was seen once. The chain employs TRBV27 and TRBJ2-7, with D perhaps matching TRBD1 (6 bases). V was pared by 3 bases and J by 2 bases, with 26 bases between. CDR1 MNHEY and CDR2 SMNVEV come from the germline V gene (reference sequence). This CDR3 is built from 19 residues. CDR3 nucleotide sequence: TGTGCCAGCAGTTTTTCTTCTCCCCACGGGACACTAACCCCCTACGAGCAGTACTTC. It specifies CASSFSSPHGTLTPYEQYF.

The V and J genes are TRBV18 and TRBJ1-1, with D hard to call. The CDR3 runs to 12 residues. Germline V gives CDR1 KGHSH, CDR2 LQKENI. V was shortened by 2 bases and J by 7 bases, with 8 bases between the two germline ends. CDR3 in amino acids: CASSPNGIEAFF. CDR3 DNA: TGTGCCAGCTCACCAAACGGGATTGAAGCTTTCTTT.

This sequence joins TRBV6-1 and TRBJ2-7; 7 bases agree with TRBD2. This CDR3 has 13 residues. The ends lost 3 bases at V and 9 bases at J; junction bases unmatched: 8. Germline-derived CDR1 and CDR2 are MNHNS and SASEGT. The CDR3 region has the DNA TGTGCCAGCAGTGAGTTGACTAGCTGGGCGCAGTACTTC. Its translation is CASSELTSWAQYF.

This sequence joins TRBV6-6 and TRBJ2-2, with D perhaps assigned TRBD1 or TRBD2 (5 bases each). Trimming cost V 6 bases and J 7 bases, with 12 bases left between them. Germline V gives CDR1 MNHNY, CDR2 SVGAGI (reference sequence). The CDR3 has 13 residues. The CDR3 is CASSLGTGGELFF. DNA of the CDR3: TGTGCCAGCAGCCTTGGGACGGGCGGGGAGCTGTTTTTT.